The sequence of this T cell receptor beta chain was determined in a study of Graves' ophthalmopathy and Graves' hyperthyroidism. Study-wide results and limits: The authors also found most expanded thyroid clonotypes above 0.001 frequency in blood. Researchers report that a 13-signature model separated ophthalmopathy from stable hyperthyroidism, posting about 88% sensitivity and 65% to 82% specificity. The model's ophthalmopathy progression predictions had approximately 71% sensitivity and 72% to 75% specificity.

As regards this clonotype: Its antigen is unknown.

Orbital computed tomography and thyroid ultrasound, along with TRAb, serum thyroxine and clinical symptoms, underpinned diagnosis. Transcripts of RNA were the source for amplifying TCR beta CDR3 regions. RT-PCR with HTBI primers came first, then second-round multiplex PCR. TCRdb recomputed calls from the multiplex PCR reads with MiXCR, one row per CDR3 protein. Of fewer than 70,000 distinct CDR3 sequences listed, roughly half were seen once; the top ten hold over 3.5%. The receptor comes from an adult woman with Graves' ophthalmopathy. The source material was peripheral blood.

CDR3 bases: TGTGCCAGCAGTGACTCTGGAAACACCATATATTTT. Residues: CASSDSGNTIYF. V usage is TRBV6-4 and J usage is TRBJ1-3; D remains unclear. The germline V gene has CDR1 MRHNA and CDR2 SNTAGT. The CDR3 spans 12 residues. Trimming took 0 bases from V and 3 from J, leaving 0 bases between them.